This T cell receptor beta chain comes out of a study of shared clonotypes between healthy human individuals (dated by TCRdb to about 2020). Regarding the study in general: The cohort included a few men and a couple of women between 18 and 49 years of age. To increase sequencing depth and limit assay-specific biases, different laboratories used diverse techniques to prepare libraries and sequence TCR repertoires. Per donor, leukapheresis produced somewhere between about 0.9 and 9.5 billion PBMCs. Blood TCR repertoires of 5 or 6 healthy adults were deeply sequenced to estimate repertoire size and the extent of clonotype sharing between individuals.

Healthy HIV-negative adults with no recently reported acute infections or vaccinations were included as donors. Every donor was a Caucasian adult living in Nashville, Tennessee, USA. For unsorted samples, tens of millions of PBMCs were counted and genomic DNA was extracted with the QIAamp DNA Blood Mini kit. Blood was collected by leukapheresis, and PBMCs were isolated by Ficoll-Histopaque density gradient centrifugation and then cryopreserved in liquid nitrogen vapor phase. The CDR3 contains 17 residues, cysteine and phenylalanine counted. The sequence is cut down to CDR3 DNA, 51 bases in frame from base 1. The germline V gene supplies CDR1 SGHVS and CDR2 FQNEAQ. Compared with germline, V lacks 1 base and J lacks 2 bases; bases without a gene match: 6. Overall study results and their limits: Based on pairwise subsampling, the degree of clonotype sharing among donors was expected to be affected by sequencing depth. Sampling was restricted to blood, and TCR repertoires in tissues likely differ from the TCR repertoires found in blood. The small number of donors limited the genetic and exposure-history diversity represented.

Using the deep immunoSEQ assay, TCR CDR3 regions were amplified from genomic DNA by multiplex PCR. Extracted genomic DNA from each cell subset was spread evenly across all wells of several immunoSEQ 96-well plates, with each plate serving as a replicate. For unsorted PBMC, about 300 ng genomic DNA, equal to about 30,000 T cell genomes, was loaded into each replicate PCR. Ten immunoSEQ deep assay plates were used to sequence the unsorted PBMC genomic DNA. Purified libraries were measured with a Qubit 3.0 fluorometer, size-checked on a Bioanalyzer 2100, and measured again with the KAPA Library Quantification kit. A separate single-read 150-cycle Illumina NextSeq 550 flow cell was used to sequence each immunoSEQ 96-well plate. The original pipeline was this. The immunoSEQ output contained only junctional sequences without quality scores, so filtering could not match that applied to full-length reads. To assign V/J genes and CDR3, sequences were annotated using PyIR, a Python wrapper for IgBLAST v1.9, with IMGT germline references. Reads with weak V/J assignments (E-value above 1e-6), missing CDR3, stop codons, out-of-frame junctions, or ambiguous translated residues were removed. V3J clonotypes were defined as sequences sharing the same inferred V gene, J gene, and CDR3 amino acid sequence. Percentage overlap between repertoires was computed as shared unique clonotypes divided by the size of the smaller repertoire. RTK rarefaction, the Chao1 estimator, and Recon v2.1 estimates of unobserved clonotypes were used to assess repertoire richness. This immuneACCESS table, as held by TCRdb, lists in-frame sequences with V and J called but not all clones. Of the missing ones, under half trace to an unresolved V gene in checked studies; the others have no known cause. The V and J calls and clone size were taken over from that table, and D and trimming were inferred from the DNA. The sample has fewer than 600,000 clones on record, about four fifths of them singletons. The ten largest clones take up 10% to 15% of the sample.

In regard to this clone: The clone's antigen remains unknown. Per-base qualities were not stored, and no clone one base away is much larger.

The sequenced sample consisted of PBMCs. Rearrangement joined TRBV7-8 to TRBJ2-3; 10 central nucleotides agree with TRBD2. The clonotype comes from a woman aged 40-49 years in good health. Some clones in this sample may be carry-over from other donors' samples. The CDR3: CASSLGLAGIYTDTQYF. The base sequence is TGTGCCAGCAGCTTAGGACTAGCGGGCATCTACACAGATACGCAGTATTTT.